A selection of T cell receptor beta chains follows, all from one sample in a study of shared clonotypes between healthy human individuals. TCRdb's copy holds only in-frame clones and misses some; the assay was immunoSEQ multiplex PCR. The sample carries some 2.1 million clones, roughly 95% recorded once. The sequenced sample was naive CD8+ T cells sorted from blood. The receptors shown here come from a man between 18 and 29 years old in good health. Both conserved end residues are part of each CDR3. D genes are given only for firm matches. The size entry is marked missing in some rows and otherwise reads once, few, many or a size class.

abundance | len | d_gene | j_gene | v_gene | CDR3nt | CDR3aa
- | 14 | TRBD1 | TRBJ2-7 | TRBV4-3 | TGCGCCAGCAGCCCCGGGACAGGGGGCGAGGAGCAGTACTTC | CASSPGTGGEEQYF
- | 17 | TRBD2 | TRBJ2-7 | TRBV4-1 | TGCGCCAGCAGCCAATCTGGGACTAGCAGAGGCTCCTACGAGCAGTACTTC | CASSQSGTSRGSYEQYF
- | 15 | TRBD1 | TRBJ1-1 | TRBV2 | TGTGCCAGCAGTGATCCGACAGGGGGGTACACTGAAGCTTTCTTT | CASSDPTGGYTEAFF
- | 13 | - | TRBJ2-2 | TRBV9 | TGTGCCAGCACAGGGACGAACACCGGGGAGCTGTTTTTT | CASTGTNTGELFF
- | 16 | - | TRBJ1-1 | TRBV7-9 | TGTGCCAGCAGCTTTTATGAGAGTCTCATGAACACTGAAGCTTTCTTT | CASSFYESLMNTEAFF
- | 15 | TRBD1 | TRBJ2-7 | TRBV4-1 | TGCGCCAGCAGCCAAACAGGACAGGGGGGCTACGAGCAGTACTTC | CASSQTGQGGYEQYF
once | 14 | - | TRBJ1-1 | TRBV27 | TGTGCCAGCAGTTTCTCTTCTGGGGGTTTTGAAGCTTTCTTT | CASSFSSGGFEAFF
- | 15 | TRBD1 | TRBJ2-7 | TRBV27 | TGTGCCAGCAGACCGACCGGGACAGGGATATACGAGCAGTACTTC | CASRPTGTGIYEQYF
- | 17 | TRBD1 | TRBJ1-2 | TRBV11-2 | TGTGCCAGCAGCTTAGTGTCCAGGGGGGCATCTAACTATGGCTACACCTTC | CASSLVSRGASNYGYTF
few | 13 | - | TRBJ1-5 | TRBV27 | TGTGCCAGCAGTTTGAGGGGTCACCAGCCCCAGCATTTT | CASSLRGHQPQHF
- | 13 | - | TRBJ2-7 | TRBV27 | TGTGCCAGCAGTTTAGCGGGTGCCTACGAGCAGTACTTC | CASSLAGAYEQYF
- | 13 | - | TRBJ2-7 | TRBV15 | TGTGCCACCAGCAGAGATCAGAGCTACGAGCAGTACTTC | CATSRDQSYEQYF
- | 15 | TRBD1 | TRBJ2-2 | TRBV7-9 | TGTGCCAGCAGCTTAAACAGGGGCAACACCGGGGAGCTGTTTTTT | CASSLNRGNTGELFF
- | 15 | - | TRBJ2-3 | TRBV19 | TGTGCCTCCCGGGGGGCCTCGGGCCTCACAGATACGCAGTATTTT | CASRGASGLTDTQYF
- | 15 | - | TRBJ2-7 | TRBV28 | TGTGCCAGCAGTCCACACGACACTGGGCCCTACGAGCAGTACTTC | CASSPHDTGPYEQYF
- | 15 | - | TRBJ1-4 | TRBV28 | TGTGCCAGCAGTTTCGTAGGGGTCGGACATGAAAAACTGTTTTTT | CASSFVGVGHEKLFF
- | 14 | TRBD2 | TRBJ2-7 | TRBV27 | TGTGCCAGCAGTTTTGCGGGGGGTCACTACGAGCAGTACTTC | CASSFAGGHYEQYF
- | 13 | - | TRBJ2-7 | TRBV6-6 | TGTGCCAGTAAGGGCGGGGAGTCGGGAGAGCAGTACTTC | CASKGGESGEQYF
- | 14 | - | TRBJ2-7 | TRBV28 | TGTGCCAGCAGGCTGACAGGCATCTCCTACGAGCAGTACTTC | CASRLTGISYEQYF
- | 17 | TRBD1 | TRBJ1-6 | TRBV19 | TGTGCCAGTAGTATCGGCACCGGGACAGGGGCGAATTCACCCCTCCACTTT | CASSIGTGTGANSPLHF
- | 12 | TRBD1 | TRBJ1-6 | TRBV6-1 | TGTGCCAGCAGTGATCAGGGGGGCACCCTCCACTTT | CASSDQGGTLHF
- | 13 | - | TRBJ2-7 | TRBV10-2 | TGCGCCAGCAGTGCCGGGATTGGTTACGAGCAGTACTTC | CASSAGIGYEQYF
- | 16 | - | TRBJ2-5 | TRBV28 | TGTGCCAGCAGTTTGTTCAGGGGCGCCTCCCAAGAGACCCAGTACTTC | CASSLFRGASQETQYF
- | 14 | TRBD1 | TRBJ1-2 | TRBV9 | TGTGCCAGCAGCGTCGGGACAGGGAGTTATGGCTACACCTTC | CASSVGTGSYGYTF
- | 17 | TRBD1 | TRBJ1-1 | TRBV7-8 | TGTGCCAGCAGCTTAGCGCTTGGACAGGGGTCGAACACTGAAGCTTTCTTT | CASSLALGQGSNTEAFF
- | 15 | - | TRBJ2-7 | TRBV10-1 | TGCGCCAGCAGTGGGGGGGTAGGGAACTCCTACGAGCAGTACTTC | CASSGGVGNSYEQYF
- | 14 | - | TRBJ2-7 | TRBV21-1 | TGTGCCAGCAGCAAATACGGCGGCAGCTACGAGCAGTACTTC | CASSKYGGSYEQYF
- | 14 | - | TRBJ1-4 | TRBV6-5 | TGTGCCAGCAGTTATGAGACAGGAGGGGAAAAACTGTTTTTT | CASSYETGGEKLFF
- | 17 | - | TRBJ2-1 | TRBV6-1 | TGTGCCAGCAGTGAAGCCACGTGGGAGAGCTCCTACAATGAGCAGTTCTTC | CASSEATWESSYNEQFF
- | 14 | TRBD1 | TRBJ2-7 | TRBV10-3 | TGTGCCACCGAACTCGGGGACAGCACCTACGAGCAGTACTTC | CATELGDSTYEQYF
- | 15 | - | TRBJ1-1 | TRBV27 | TGTGCCAGCAGTTTGGGGGGGCCTCAGAACACTGAAGCTTTCTTT | CASSLGGPQNTEAFF
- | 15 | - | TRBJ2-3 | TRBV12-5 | TGTGCTAGTGGTTTGGGGGCAGACGCTACAGATACGCAGTATTTT | CASGLGADATDTQYF
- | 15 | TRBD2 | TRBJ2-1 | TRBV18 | TGTGCCAGCTCACCAACAGCGGGGGGTACCAATGAGCAGTTCTTC | CASSPTAGGTNEQFF
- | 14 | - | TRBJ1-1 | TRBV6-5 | TGTGCCAGCAGTTCGGTGGCAGGCGACCTTGAAGCTTTCTTT | CASSSVAGDLEAFF
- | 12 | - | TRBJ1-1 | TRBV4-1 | TGCGCCAGCAGCCAGTCCGGGCCTTACGCTTTCTTT | CASSQSGPYAFF
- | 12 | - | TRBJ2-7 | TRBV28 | TGTGCCAGCAGTTTATGGGCTAGGGAGCAGTACTTC | CASSLWAREQYF
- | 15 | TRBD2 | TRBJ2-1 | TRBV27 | TGTGCCAGCAGCTCCCTAGCGGGGAGACTGGTTGAGCAGTTCTTC | CASSSLAGRLVEQFF
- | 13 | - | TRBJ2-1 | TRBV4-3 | TGCGCCAGCAGCCTTCAGTCCTACAATGAGCAGTTCTTC | CASSLQSYNEQFF
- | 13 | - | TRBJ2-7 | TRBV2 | TGTGCCACACGGGACGGTGGTAGATACGAGCAGTACTTC | CATRDGGRYEQYF
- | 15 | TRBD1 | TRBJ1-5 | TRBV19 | TGTGCCAGTAGTTTCGGACAGGGAGTCAATCAGCCCCAGCATTTT | CASSFGQGVNQPQHF